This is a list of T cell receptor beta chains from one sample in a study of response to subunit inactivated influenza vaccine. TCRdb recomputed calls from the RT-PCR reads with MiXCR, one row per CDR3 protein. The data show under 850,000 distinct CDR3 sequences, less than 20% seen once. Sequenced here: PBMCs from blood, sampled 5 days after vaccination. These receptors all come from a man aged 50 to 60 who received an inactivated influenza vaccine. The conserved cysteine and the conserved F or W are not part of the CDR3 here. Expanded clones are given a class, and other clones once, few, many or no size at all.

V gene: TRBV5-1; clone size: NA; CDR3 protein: ASSLGPRDIQY
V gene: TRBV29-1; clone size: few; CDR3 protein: SVAQGPAQY
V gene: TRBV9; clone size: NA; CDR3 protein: ASSVGTSGGGYYNEQF
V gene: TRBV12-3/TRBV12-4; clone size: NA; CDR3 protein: ASSFAGPRNEQF
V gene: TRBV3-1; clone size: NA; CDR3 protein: ASSQLPNQETQY
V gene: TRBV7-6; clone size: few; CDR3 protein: ASSPESTGTNTGELF
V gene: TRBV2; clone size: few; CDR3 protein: ASRLPGQGSSGANVLT
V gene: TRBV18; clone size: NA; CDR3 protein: ASSVTVSYEQY
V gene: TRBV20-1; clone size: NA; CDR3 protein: SAGPLGREDGANVLT
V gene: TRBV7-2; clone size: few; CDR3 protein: ASSAGQGALHGELF
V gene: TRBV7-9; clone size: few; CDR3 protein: ASSPGANEQF
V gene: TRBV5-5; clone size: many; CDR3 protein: ASSLGQTKSYEQY
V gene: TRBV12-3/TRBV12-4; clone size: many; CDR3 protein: ASRRTGYAGELF
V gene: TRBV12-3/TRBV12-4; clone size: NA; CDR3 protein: ASSPRHGGKNTEAF
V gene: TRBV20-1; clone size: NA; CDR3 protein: SARDRLAVSLGAKNIQY
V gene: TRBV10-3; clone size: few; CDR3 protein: AIRAGQGGQPQH
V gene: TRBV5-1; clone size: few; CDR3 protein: ASRTGYMEETQY
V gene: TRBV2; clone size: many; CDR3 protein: ASNLGSETQY
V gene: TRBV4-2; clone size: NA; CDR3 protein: ASSQLGGLETQY
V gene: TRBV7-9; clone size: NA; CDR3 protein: ASSLVTSGRNLEGF
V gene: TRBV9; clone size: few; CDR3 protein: ASSVGSLAGIQETQY
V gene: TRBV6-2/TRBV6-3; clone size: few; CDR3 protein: ASSRGQGANQPQH
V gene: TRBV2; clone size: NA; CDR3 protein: ASRRIENTEAF
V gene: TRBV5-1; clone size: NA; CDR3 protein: ASSLDISNEQF
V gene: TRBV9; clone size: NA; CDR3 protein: ASSETLGNTEAF
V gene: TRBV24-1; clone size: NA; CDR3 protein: ATSNPGQGEQTQY
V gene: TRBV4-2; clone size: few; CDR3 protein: ASSQDPGTSGLGTQY
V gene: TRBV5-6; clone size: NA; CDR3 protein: ASSLGSLIYEQY
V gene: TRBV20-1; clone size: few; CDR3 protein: SASSRYTYTDTQY
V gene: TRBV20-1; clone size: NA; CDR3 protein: SARDSGGLGRTEAF
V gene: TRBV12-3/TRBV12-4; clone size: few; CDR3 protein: ASSFPTAGGFTDTQY
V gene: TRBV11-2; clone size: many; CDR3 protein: ASSLASGTFYEQY
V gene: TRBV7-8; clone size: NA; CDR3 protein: ASSPRTGPFYEQY
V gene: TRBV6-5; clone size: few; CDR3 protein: ASSYGGMNTEAF
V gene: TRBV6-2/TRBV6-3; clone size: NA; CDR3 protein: ASRRDTLNTEAF
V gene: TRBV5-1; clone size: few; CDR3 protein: ASRGPRLDTSGELF
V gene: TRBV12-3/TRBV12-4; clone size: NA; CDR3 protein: ASSPTPSGSLGEQF
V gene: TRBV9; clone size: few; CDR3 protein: ASSNQAGHSTDTQY
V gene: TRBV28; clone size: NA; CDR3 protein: ASSLREGYTQY
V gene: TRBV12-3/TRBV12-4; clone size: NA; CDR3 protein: ASIPPRNQPQH
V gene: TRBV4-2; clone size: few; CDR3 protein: ASSQDPSGIYNEQF
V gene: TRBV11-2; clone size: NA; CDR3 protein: ASSLGDRGLLGISQPQH
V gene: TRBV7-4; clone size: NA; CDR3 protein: ACSFRRARDEKLF
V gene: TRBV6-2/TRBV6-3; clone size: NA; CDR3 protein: ASIKGPGRPYEQY
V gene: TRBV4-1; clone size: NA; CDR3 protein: ASSQGPVGDNTGELF
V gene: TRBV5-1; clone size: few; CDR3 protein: ASSLFRDTASYNEQF
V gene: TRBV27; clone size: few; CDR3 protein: ASSLSNRGSSGGTGELF
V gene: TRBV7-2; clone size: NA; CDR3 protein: ASSQTAGLLT
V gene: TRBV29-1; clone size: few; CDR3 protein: SVDSLRLDTQY
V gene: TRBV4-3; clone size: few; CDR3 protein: ASSQDRGTGQLF
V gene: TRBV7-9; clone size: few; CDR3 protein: ASSLGSGSSYEQY
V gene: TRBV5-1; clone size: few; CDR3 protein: ASSTGGGYYNEQF
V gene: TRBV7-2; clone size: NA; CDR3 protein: ASSSEGEQF
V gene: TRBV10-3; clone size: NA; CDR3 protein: AISPLGNTEAF
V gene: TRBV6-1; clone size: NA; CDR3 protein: ASSEGTGWGTEAF
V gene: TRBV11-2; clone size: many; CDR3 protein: ASSLAPRAADTQY